The clone carrying this TCR beta chain was counted only a few times. Its antigen is not known. The study reverse transcribed the entire isolated RNA, so it sequenced expressed TCRB transcripts. Using immunoSEQ multiplex PCR, the repertoire was profiled, and TCRdb retains in-frame clones only, with some absent. This sample has just over 450,000 clones; approximately 30% occur once, and the top ten carry 0.05% to 0.065%. Cell sorting via CD45RO/CCR7/CD25/CD127/CD95/CD27 was performed to obtain CD4+ naive, central memory, regulatory and stem cell-like memory cells. This specimen belongs to a study of beta chain features in type 1 diabetes. Study-level results: Researchers cautioned that cDNA sequencing could over-represent cells with high TCR expression.

Per the germline V gene, CDR1 is SGHRS and CDR2 is YFSETQ. The CDR3 is made up of 13 amino acids. Deletions cut 4 bases from V and 5 bases from J, with 12 bases between. This sequence originates from a man aged 18 to 29 in good health. Sequenced sample: naive CD4+ T cells from blood. V gene TRBV5-1 combines with J gene TRBJ2-5; unclear D gene. The CDR3 here is CASSLGLMETQYF. The DNA of the CDR3 is TGCGCCAGCAGCCTTGGCTTGATGGAGACCCAGTACTTC.